The 26 T cell receptor beta chains below come from one sample, sequenced in a study of cytomegalovirus exposure and HLA in healthy donors. The primer mix had 60 Vbeta and 13 Jbeta primers. Here immunoSEQ multiplex PCR was the method, and the copy in TCRdb shows in-frame clones only, minus some. The sample includes 60,000 to 65,000 clones. The sequenced sample consisted of PBMCs. The receptor source for this set is a man aged 25-40 years in good health and CMV-seropositive.

This chain connects TRBV4-1 to TRBJ2-3, with 9 bases that match TRBD2. V dropped 0 bases and J dropped 4; count of bases not matched to a gene: 11. This CDR3 has 18 residues. The germline CDR1 and CDR2 sequences are MGHRA and YSYEKL. CDR3 bases: TGCGCCAGCAGCCAAGATTTCGCCGCGGGAGGGGAATCAGATACGCAGTATTTT. Protein: CASSQDFAAGGESDTQYF.

The chain links TRBV15 to TRBJ2-7; tentatively, D is TRBD1 (6 bases). Germline V gene lookup returns CDR1 LNHNV and CDR2 YYDKDF (reference sequence). The CDR3 is made up of 15 amino acids. V was shortened by 0 bases and J by 3 bases, with 12 bases between the two germline ends. Written as DNA, the CDR3 is TGTGCCACCAGCAGAGACCAGGGGCGCATCTACGAGCAGTACTTC. This gives the protein CATSRDQGRIYEQYF.

The chain employs TRBV15 and TRBJ1-5, with 9 bases lining up with TRBD1. The V and J ends lost 0 bases and 1 base, in that order; junction bases with no gene match: 7. The CDR3 spans 18 residues. CDR1 is LNHNV and CDR2 is YYDKDF in the germline V gene (reference sequence). The CDR3, as DNA: TGTGCCACCAGCAGAGAGGCGGGACAGGGTGTAAGCAATCAGCCCCAGCATTTT. Translating gives CATSREAGQGVSNQPQHF.

A remark on this clone: This sample also contains other DNA sequences that code for the same CDR3. The chain combines TRBV6-6 with TRBJ1-5, with a weak D call TRBD1 (5 bases). The V and J ends lost 3 bases and 5 bases respectively, with 17 bases between them. The V gene's germline CDR1 is MNHNY and CDR2 SVGAGI (reference sequence). The CDR3 spans 16 residues. The DNA for the CDR3 is TGTGCCAGCAGTTATTCGGACGTAGGGGAGGATCAGCCCCAGCATTTT. It specifies CASSYSDVGEDQPQHF.

The chain recombines TRBV30 with TRBJ2-5; 10 bases fit TRBD1. With 5 bases clipped from V and 1 base from J, the junction kept 1 base outside the gene matches. Germline CDR1 is GTSNPN and CDR2 is SVGIG (reference sequence). The CDR3 length is 13 residues. CDR3 sequence: CAWDRGPQETQYF. CDR3 in DNA: TGTGCCTGGGACAGGGGGCCCCAAGAGACCCAGTACTTC.

CDR3: CASSTGLAGGFDTQYF. Here the CDR3 DNA reads TGCGCCAGCAGCACGGGACTAGCGGGGGGGTTCGATACGCAGTATTTT. The rearrangement links TRBV5-1 to TRBJ2-3, with 16 bases lining up with TRBD2. The CDR3 length is 16 residues. Germline CDR1 and CDR2: SGHRS and YFSETQ. Losses at the gene ends were 4 bases for V and 6 bases for J; bases not matched to a gene: 5.

The CDR3 region has the DNA TGTGCCAGTAGTATTTTTAGCGGGAGGTTCACAGATACGCAGTATTTT. It encodes CASSIFSGRFTDTQYF. The genes are TRBV19 and TRBJ2-3; TRBD2 matches 10 bases. Germline loops: CDR1 LNHDA, CDR2 SQIVND (reference sequence). Trimming cost V 3 bases and J 2 bases; bases outside gene matches: 5. CDR3 length: 16 amino acids.

The J gene is TRBJ1-1, the V gene TRBV28, with D possibly TRBD1 on 6 matching bases. This CDR3 spans 16 amino acids. V was pared by 5 bases and J by 3 bases, with 19 bases between. From germline, CDR1 is MDHEN and CDR2 SYDVKM. The CDR3 spells CASSPPLGTFHTEAFF. In DNA form, the CDR3 reads TGTGCCAGCAGTCCTCCCCTCGGGACATTTCACACTGAAGCTTTCTTT.

The chain has TRBV29-1 and TRBJ1-1; 7 positions match TRBD1. The CDR3 extends over 14 amino acids. The V and J ends lost 7 bases and 4 bases, in that order; junction bases with no gene match: 12. CDR1 is SQVTM, CDR2 ANQGSEA, per germline. The DNA for the CDR3 is TGCAGCGCCCTTTTCCCGACAGGGCGCACTGAAGCTTTCTTT. Translating gives CSALFPTGRTEAFF.

The V call is TRBV6-5, the J call TRBJ1-5; 8 bases are shared with TRBD1. The CDR3 is 15 residues long. Germline-derived CDR1 and CDR2 are MNHEY and SVGAGI. V dropped 0 bases and J dropped 6; count of bases not matched to a gene: 4. The CDR3 sequence is CASSYSPGGGQPQHF. CDR3 in DNA: TGTGCCAGCAGTTACTCACCAGGGGGCGGTCAGCCCCAGCATTTT.

The chain joins TRBV6-1 to TRBJ2-4, with D maybe TRBD1 (5 bases). The V and J ends lost 1 base and 8 bases respectively, with 18 bases between them. Germline V lookup: CDR1 MNHNS, CDR2 SASEGT. The CDR3 sequence is 16 residues long. CDR3: CASSEDWARGVDIQYF. The CDR3 DNA reads as TGTGCCAGCAGTGAAGATTGGGCTAGGGGTGTAGACATTCAGTACTTC.

This chain connects TRBV5-5 to TRBJ2-7; D possibly corresponds to TRBD2 (5 bases). V was pared by 0 bases and J by 2 bases, with 9 bases between. This CDR3 has 14 residues. CDR1 is SGHKS, CDR2 YYEKEE, per germline (reference sequence). DNA of the CDR3: TGTGCCAGCAGCTTGGTGGACTTAGCCTACGAGCAGTACTTC. Its protein product is CASSLVDLAYEQYF.

The genes are TRBV2 and TRBJ2-1, with D possibly matching TRBD1 (7 bases). Trimming pared 4 bases from V and 7 bases from J, leaving 11 bases between. The length of the CDR3 is 13 residues. Per the germline V gene, CDR1 is SNHLY and CDR2 is FYNNEI. The CDR3: CASSVTGRNEQFF. The CDR3 DNA is TGTGCCAGCAGTGTGACAGGGAGGAATGAGCAGTTCTTC. Supplemented by reference TRBV2 and TRBJ2-1, the full variable domain reads EPEVTQTPSHQVTQMGQEVILRCVPISNHLYFYWYRQILGQKVEFLVSFYNNEISEKSEIFDDQFSVERPDGSNFTLKIRSTKLEDSAMYFCASSVTGRNEQFFGPGTRLTVL.

The V and J genes are TRBV30 and TRBJ2-5, with D possibly matching TRBD2 (5 bases). The CDR3 is 13 residues long. Trimming left V 0 bases short and J 5 bases short, with 10 bases between. From germline, CDR1 is GTSNPN and CDR2 SVGIG (reference sequence). CDR3 residues: CAWSVRERETQYF. The CDR3 DNA reads as TGTGCCTGGAGTGTCCGAGAGCGGGAGACCCAGTACTTC.

CDR3 sequence: CASSGPSTDTQYF. Here the CDR3 DNA reads TGTGCCAGCAGCGGGCCTAGCACAGATACGCAGTATTTT. The rearrangement uses TRBV9 and TRBJ2-3; D ambiguous. This CDR3 has 13 amino acids. Germline V lookup: CDR1 SGDLS, CDR2 YYNGEE. With 3 bases removed from V and 0 bases from J, the gap between germline ends came to 5 bases. Supplemented by reference TRBV9 and TRBJ2-3, the full variable domain reads DSGVTQTPKHLITATGQRVTLRCSPRSGDLSVYWYQQSLDQGLQFLIQYYNGEERAKGNILERFSAQQFPDLHSELNLSSLELGDSALYFCASSGPSTDTQYFGPGTRLTVL.

This chain connects TRBV18 to TRBJ1-3, with a tentative D call TRBD1 (5 bases). V lost 2 bases and J 3 bases, leaving 11 bases between the germline ends. This CDR3 region has 15 residues. Germline V gene lookup returns CDR1 KGHSH and CDR2 LQKENI. The CDR3 DNA sequence: TGTGCCAGCTCACCAACCAGGGAGGGTGGAAACACCATATATTTT. Amino acid sequence: CASSPTREGGNTIYF. The variable domain in full, with the rest retrieved from reference TRBV18 and TRBJ1-3, is NAGVMQNPRHLVRRRGQEARLRCSPMKGHSHVYWYRQLPEEGLKFMVYLQKENIIDESGMPKERFSAEFPKEGPSILRIQQVVRGDSAAYFCASSPTREGGNTIYFGEGSWLTVV.

The CDR3, as DNA: TGTGCCAGCAGCGTGAGCCCAAACAATGAGCAGTTCTTC. This sequence encodes CASSVSPNNEQFF. The chain employs TRBV9 and TRBJ2-1, with D unresolved. The CDR3 loop spans 13 amino acids. From germline, CDR1 is SGDLS and CDR2 YYNGEE. V gave up 2 bases and J gave up 5 bases, with 8 bases separating them.

V and J are TRBV11-3 and TRBJ1-6; tentatively, D is TRBD1 (6 bases). Trimming cost V 4 bases and J 9 bases, with 13 bases left between them. This CDR3 spans 14 amino acids. CDR1 and CDR2 (germline): SGHNT, YENEEA. The CDR3 sequence: CASSSSGGSSPLHF. In DNA, the CDR3 is TGTGCCAGCAGCTCTTCGGGGGGCAGTTCACCCCTCCACTTT. Looking up the rest from reference TRBV11-3 and TRBJ1-6 gives the full variable domain: EAGVVQSPRYKIIEKKQPVAFWCNPISGHNTLYWYLQNLGQGPELLIRYENEEAVDDSQLPKDRFSAERLKGVDSTLKIQPAELGDSAVYLCASSSSGGSSPLHFGNGTRLTVT.

The chain is built from TRBV19 and TRBJ2-1; D possibly corresponds to TRBD2 (6 bases). Germline assignment: CDR1 LNHDA and CDR2 SQIVND (reference sequence). Trimming stripped 5 bases from V and 9 bases from J, with 20 bases between. There are 15 residues in the CDR3. This CDR3 is CASSATRAAAIEQFF. The CDR3, as DNA: TGTGCCAGTAGTGCGACTAGGGCGGCCGCTATTGAGCAGTTCTTC.

The chain uses TRBV5-1 and TRBJ1-5; perhaps TRBD1 as D (6 bases). CDR3 length: 15 residues. Trimming shortened V by 2 bases and J by 0 bases, and 9 bases separated the two germline ends. Germline V lookup: CDR1 SGHRS, CDR2 YFSETQ. CDR3 sequence: CASSLTGPSNQPQHF. The CDR3 bases are TGCGCCAGCAGCTTAACAGGGCCTAGCAATCAGCCCCAGCATTTT.

V and J are TRBV4-2 and TRBJ2-3, with TRBD2 identical over 11 bases. The ends lost 2 bases at V and 4 bases at J; junction bases unmatched: 2. Germline V CDR1 and CDR2: LGHNA, YNFKEQ. The CDR3 is 15 amino acids. The CDR3 protein is CASSQYSGGADTQYF. The CDR3 region has the DNA TGTGCCAGCAGCCAATATAGCGGGGGGGCAGATACGCAGTATTTT.

The chain carries TRBV9 and TRBJ2-7; TRBD1 matches 10 bases. The CDR3 loop spans 14 amino acids. CDR1 and CDR2 (germline): SGDLS, YYNGEE. With 4 bases clipped from V and 3 bases from J, the junction kept 4 bases outside the gene matches. The CDR3 coding sequence is TGTGCCAGCAGCAGACAGGGGGCGGACTACGAGCAGTACTTC. It yields the protein CASSRQGADYEQYF.

This rearrangement joins TRBV6-5 to TRBJ2-3; no clear D gene. CDR3 length: 14 amino acids. The germline V gene encodes CDR1 MNHEY and CDR2 SVGAGI. V dropped 2 bases and J dropped 0 bases, with 6 bases sitting between them. CDR3 in DNA: TGTGCCAGCAGTTACGCGGAGAGCACAGATACGCAGTATTTT. This gives the protein CASSYAESTDTQYF.

For the CDR3, the DNA is TGTGCCAGCAAGTGGCAGGGGCGAGAAAAACTGTTTTTT. Amino acid sequence: CASKWQGREKLFF. This chain links TRBV6-1 with TRBJ1-4; tentative D call: TRBD1 (6 bases). The germline V and J ends were trimmed by 7 bases and 8 bases, with 14 bases remaining between them. Germline loops: CDR1 MNHNS, CDR2 SASEGT. This CDR3 spans 13 amino acids.

The rearrangement links TRBV5-1 to TRBJ2-1, with 8 bases matching TRBD1. The CDR3 is made up of 15 amino acids. After removal of 2 bases from V and 6 bases from J, the junction contained 7 bases not matched to a gene. Germline V lookup: CDR1 SGHRS, CDR2 YFSETQ. Written as DNA, the CDR3 is TGCGCCAGCAGCTTACCCGGACAGGGAACCAATGAGCAGTTCTTC. Protein product: CASSLPGQGTNEQFF.

The chain joins TRBV4-1 to TRBJ1-1; D is undetermined. Germline-derived CDR1 and CDR2 are MGHRA and YSYEKL. Trimming took off 5 bases at V and 3 bases at J, with 16 bases between the two ends. The CDR3 is made up of 15 amino acids. CDR3 DNA sequence: TGCGCCAGCAGCTCGAGGGAGGGAAGGGACACTGAAGCTTTCTTT. Protein sequence: CASSSREGRDTEAFF.